Reported below is one TCR beta chain. This specimen comes from a study of cytomegalovirus exposure and HLA in healthy donors. In the study overall: Assignment to the Caucasian-associated ancestry cluster applied to 81% of the 350 to 500 genotyped donors.

PCR employed 60 Vbeta and 13 Jbeta primers. Sequenced by immunoSEQ multiplex PCR; TCRdb stores in-frame clones only, minus some. The repertoire holds about 150,000 clones, 75% to 80% seen once, with approximately 1.5% in the top ten. The CDR3 has 13 amino acids. The germline gives CDR1 SGHRS, CDR2 YFSETQ. Trimming left V 1 base short and J 5 bases short, with 7 bases between. Input material: PBMCs. The genes are TRBV5-1 and TRBJ2-1; D not certain. The clonotype was recovered from a woman aged 30 to 39 in good health and CMV-seronegative. As DNA, the CDR3 is TGCGCCAGCAGCTTGTACAGAAACAATGAGCAGTTCTTC. Amino acid sequence: CASSLYRNNEQFF.